The text below deals with one T cell receptor (beta chain). Using immunoSEQ multiplex PCR, the repertoire was profiled, and TCRdb retains in-frame clones only, with some absent. In the table there are tens of thousands of clones, 90% to 95% of which are singletons. Per germline, CDR1 MNHNS and CDR2 SASEGT. The CDR3 covers 15 residues. V was pared by 0 bases and J by 5 bases, with 13 bases between. The data were taken from a study of graft-versus-host responses after intestinal transplantation. About the study: The whole recipient group had anti-thymocyte globulin induction followed by tacrolimus and steroids for about three years.

The source of this sequence is a human patient who received an intestinal transplant, so some T cells may come from the graft donor. The chain is built from TRBV6-1 and TRBJ1-1; D not resolved. The material sequenced was PBMCs, taken 16 days after intestinal transplant. The CDR3 spells CASSEAPDGWTEAFF. The CDR3 DNA reads as TGTGCCAGCAGTGAAGCGCCAGACGGGTGGACTGAAGCTTTCTTT.